Below are 8 T cell receptor beta chains sequenced from a single sample in a study of CD8+ T cells in alopecia areata. RNA was extracted and reverse transcribed into cDNA as the sequencing template. Repertoires were generated with immunoSEQ multiplex PCR, while TCRdb's copy carries only in-frame clones and drops some. The data show approximately 150,000 clones, about 86% seen once. Treatment of the sample: oral pan-JAK inhibitor, 5-10 mg twice daily. This specimen was CD8+ T cells sorted from blood, taken at week 4, from a patient treated with tofacitinib. All receptors come from a human donor with alopecia areata.

The chain employs TRBV9 and TRBJ2-1, with no clear D. Deletions cut 0 bases from V and 8 bases from J, with 12 bases between. Per the germline V gene, CDR1 is SGDLS and CDR2 is YYNGEE. This CDR3 contains 14 residues. CDR3 protein: CASSVGELEDEQFF. The DNA for the CDR3 is TGTGCCAGCAGCGTAGGAGAGCTAGAGGATGAGCAGTTCTTC.

This clone appeared once. The chain employs TRBV6-5 and TRBJ2-7; 7 bases fit TRBD1. Germline V CDR1 and CDR2: MNHEY, SVGAGI. The junction had 6 bases not matched to a gene; V was cut back by 4 bases and J by 3 bases. The CDR3 is made up of 14 amino acids. The CDR3 bases are TGTGCCAGCAGTTTGGACAGGATGGGCTACGAGCAGTACTTC. It encodes CASSLDRMGYEQYF.

J is TRBJ2-1 and V is TRBV7-9; D unclear. V lost 1 base, J lost 8 bases, and 6 bases lay in between. CDR1 is SEHNR and CDR2 is FQNEAQ in the germline V gene (reference sequence). The CDR3 runs to 12 residues. The CDR3 DNA reads TGTGCCAGCAGCTTAGTAGCAGATGAGCAGTTCTTC. It codes for CASSLVADEQFF.

The chain uses TRBV29-1 and TRBJ1-1, with unresolved D. CDR1 and CDR2 (germline): SQVTM, ANQGSEA. The CDR3 spans 11 residues. Trimming removed 1 base at V and 4 bases at J, with 4 bases between. The CDR3 protein is CSVEASTEAFF. CDR3 sequence (DNA): TGCAGCGTTGAAGCATCCACTGAAGCTTTCTTT.

V is TRBV7-9 and J is TRBJ2-3, with D possibly TRBD1 on 6 matching bases. The V gene lost 4 bases and the J gene lost 0 bases, with 11 bases spanning the gap. From germline, CDR1 is SEHNR and CDR2 FQNEAQ (reference sequence). This CDR3 is 15 amino acids long. The CDR3 nucleotides read TGTGCCAGCAGCTCGGGACAACCTAGCACAGATACGCAGTATTTT. It codes for CASSSGQPSTDTQYF.

This clone came up once. V and J are TRBV5-1 and TRBJ1-2; D unclear. V was pared by 8 bases and J by 3 bases, with 17 bases between. CDR1 and CDR2 from the germline V gene are SGHRS and YFSETQ. The CDR3 has 14 amino acids. The chain's CDR3 is CASQPAPGDYGYTF. In DNA form, the CDR3 reads TGCGCCAGTCAGCCGGCACCGGGAGACTATGGCTACACCTTC.

J is TRBJ1-1 and V is TRBV19; no clear D. Germline V CDR1 and CDR2: LNHDA, SQIVND (reference sequence). The CDR3 has 14 residues. V was cut by 3 bases and J by 0 bases, with 8 bases left in between. The CDR3 here is CASSIPRLNTEAFF. The CDR3 nucleotides are TGTGCCAGTAGTATCCCGAGATTGAACACTGAAGCTTTCTTT.

The V call is TRBV27, the J call TRBJ1-4; D is unresolved. CDR1 MNHEY and CDR2 SMNVEV come from the germline V gene (reference sequence). V shed 3 bases and J shed 1 base, with 12 bases lying between them. The CDR3 runs to 16 residues. CDR3 bases: TGTGCCAGCAGTTTGACGTCCCGTAGAACTAATGAAAAACTGTTTTTT. Its protein product is CASSLTSRRTNEKLFF.